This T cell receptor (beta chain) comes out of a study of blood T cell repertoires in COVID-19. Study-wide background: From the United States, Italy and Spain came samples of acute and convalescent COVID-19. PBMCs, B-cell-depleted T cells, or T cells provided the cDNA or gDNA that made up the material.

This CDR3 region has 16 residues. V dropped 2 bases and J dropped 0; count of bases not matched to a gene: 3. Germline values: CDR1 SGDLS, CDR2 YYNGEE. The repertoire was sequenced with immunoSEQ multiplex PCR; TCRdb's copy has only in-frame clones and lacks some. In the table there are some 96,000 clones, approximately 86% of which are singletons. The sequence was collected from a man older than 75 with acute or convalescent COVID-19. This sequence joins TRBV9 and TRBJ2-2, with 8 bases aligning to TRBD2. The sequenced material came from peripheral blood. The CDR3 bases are TGTGCCAGCAGCGTGGGGGGACTAGCGAACACCGGGGAGCTGTTTTTT. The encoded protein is CASSVGGLANTGELFF.